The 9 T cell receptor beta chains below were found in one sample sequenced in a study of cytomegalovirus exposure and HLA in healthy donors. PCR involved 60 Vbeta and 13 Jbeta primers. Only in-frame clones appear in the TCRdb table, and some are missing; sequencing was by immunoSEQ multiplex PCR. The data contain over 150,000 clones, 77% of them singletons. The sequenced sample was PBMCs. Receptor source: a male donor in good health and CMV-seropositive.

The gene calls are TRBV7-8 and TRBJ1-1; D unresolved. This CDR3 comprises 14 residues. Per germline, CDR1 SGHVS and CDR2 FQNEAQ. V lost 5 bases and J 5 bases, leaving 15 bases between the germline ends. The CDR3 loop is CASSPTLGGTEAFF. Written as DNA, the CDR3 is TGTGCCAGCAGCCCAACTCTGGGCGGGACTGAAGCTTTCTTT.

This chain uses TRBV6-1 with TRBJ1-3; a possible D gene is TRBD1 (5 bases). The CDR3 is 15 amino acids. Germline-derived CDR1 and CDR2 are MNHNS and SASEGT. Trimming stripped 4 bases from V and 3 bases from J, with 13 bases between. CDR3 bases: TGTGCCAGCAGTGCAAGAGAGACAGTTGGAAACACCATATATTTT. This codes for CASSARETVGNTIYF.

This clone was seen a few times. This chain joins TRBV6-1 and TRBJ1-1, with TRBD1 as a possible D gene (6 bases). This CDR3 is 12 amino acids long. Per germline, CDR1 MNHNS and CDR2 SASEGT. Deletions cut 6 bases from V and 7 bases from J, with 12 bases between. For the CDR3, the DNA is TGTGCCAGCAGCAGGGGCGCGGGTGAAGCTTTCTTT. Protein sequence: CASSRGAGEAFF.

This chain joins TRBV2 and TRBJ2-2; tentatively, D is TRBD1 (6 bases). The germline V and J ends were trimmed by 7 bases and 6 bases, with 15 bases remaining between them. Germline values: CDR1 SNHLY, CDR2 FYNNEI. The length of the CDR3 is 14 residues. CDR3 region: CASKEKAGAGELFF. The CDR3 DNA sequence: TGTGCCAGCAAGGAGAAGGCAGGGGCCGGGGAGCTGTTTTTT.

The CDR3 reads CATSSPGGGTDTQYF. Written as DNA, the CDR3 is TGTGCCACCAGCAGCCCCGGGGGTGGCACAGATACGCAGTATTTT. The chain is built from TRBV15 and TRBJ2-3, with D possibly TRBD2 on 6 matching bases. The CDR3 covers 15 residues. Trimming pared 3 bases from V and 1 base from J, leaving 11 bases between. Germline CDR1 and CDR2: LNHNV and YYDKDF (reference sequence).

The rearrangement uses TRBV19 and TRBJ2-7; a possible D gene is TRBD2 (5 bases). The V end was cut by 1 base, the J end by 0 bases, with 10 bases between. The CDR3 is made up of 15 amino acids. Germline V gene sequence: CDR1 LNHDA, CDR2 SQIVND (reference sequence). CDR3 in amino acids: CASSIVVRGSYEQYF. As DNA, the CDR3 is TGTGCCAGTAGTATAGTAGTTCGGGGCTCCTACGAGCAGTACTTC. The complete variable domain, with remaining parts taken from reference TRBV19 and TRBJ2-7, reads DGGITQSPKYLFRKEGQNVTLSCEQNLNHDAMYWYRQDPGQGLRLIYYSQIVNDFQKGDIAEGYSVSREKKESFPLTVTSAQKNPTAFYLCASSIVVRGSYEQYFGPGTRLTVT.

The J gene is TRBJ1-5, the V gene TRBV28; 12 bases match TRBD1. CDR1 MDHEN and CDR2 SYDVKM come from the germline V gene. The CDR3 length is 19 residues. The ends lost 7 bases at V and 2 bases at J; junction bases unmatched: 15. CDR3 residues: CASTLKRGTGGIGNQPQHF. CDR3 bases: TGTGCCAGCACCTTAAAGCGGGGGACAGGGGGCATAGGCAATCAGCCCCAGCATTTT. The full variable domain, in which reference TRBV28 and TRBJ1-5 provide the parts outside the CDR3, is DVKVTQSSRYLVKRTGEKVFLECVQDMDHENMFWYRQDPGLGLRLIYFSYDVKMKEKGDIPEGYSVSREKKERFSLILESASTNQTSMYLCASTLKRGTGGIGNQPQHFGDGTRLSIL.

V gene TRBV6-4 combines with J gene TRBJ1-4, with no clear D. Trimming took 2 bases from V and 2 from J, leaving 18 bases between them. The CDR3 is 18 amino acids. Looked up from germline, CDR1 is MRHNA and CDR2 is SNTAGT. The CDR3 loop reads CASSDPDFIRGTNEKLFF. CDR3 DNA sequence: TGTGCCAGCAGTGACCCAGACTTCATTCGAGGCACTAATGAAAAACTGTTTTTT.

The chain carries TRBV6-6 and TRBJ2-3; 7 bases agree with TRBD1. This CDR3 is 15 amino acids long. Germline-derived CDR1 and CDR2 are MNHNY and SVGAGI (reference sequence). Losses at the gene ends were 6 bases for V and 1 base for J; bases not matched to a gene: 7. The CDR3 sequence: CASRPDRTRTDTQYF. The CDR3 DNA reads TGTGCCAGCAGACCGGACAGGACCCGCACAGATACGCAGTATTTT.